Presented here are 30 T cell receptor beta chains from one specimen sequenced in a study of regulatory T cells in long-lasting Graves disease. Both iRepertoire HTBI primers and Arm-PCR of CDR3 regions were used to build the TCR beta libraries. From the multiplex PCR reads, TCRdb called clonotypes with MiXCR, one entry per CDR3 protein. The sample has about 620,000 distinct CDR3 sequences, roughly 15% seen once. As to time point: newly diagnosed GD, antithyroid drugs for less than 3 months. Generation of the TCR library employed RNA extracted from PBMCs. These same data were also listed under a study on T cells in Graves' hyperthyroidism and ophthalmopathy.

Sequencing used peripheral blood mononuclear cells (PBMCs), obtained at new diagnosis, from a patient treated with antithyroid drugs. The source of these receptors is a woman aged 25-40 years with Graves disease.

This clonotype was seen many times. In DNA, the CDR3 is TGTGCCAGCAGACCAGCCGGGACAGGGGTTGCCAACGTCCTGACTTTC. Translating it yields CASRPAGTGVANVLTF. V gene TRBV28 combines with J gene TRBJ2-6; 10 bases map to TRBD1. This CDR3 region has 16 residues. After removal of 6 bases from V and 7 bases from J, the junction contained 9 bases not matched to a gene. The germline gives CDR1 MDHEN, CDR2 SYDVKM.

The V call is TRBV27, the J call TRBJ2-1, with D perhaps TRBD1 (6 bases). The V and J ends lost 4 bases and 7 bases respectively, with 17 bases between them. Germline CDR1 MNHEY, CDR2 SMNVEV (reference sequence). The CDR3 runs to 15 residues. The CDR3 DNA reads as TGTGCCAGCAGTTCTACAGGGAGTTACAGGAATGAGCAGTTCTTC. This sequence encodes CASSSTGSYRNEQFF.

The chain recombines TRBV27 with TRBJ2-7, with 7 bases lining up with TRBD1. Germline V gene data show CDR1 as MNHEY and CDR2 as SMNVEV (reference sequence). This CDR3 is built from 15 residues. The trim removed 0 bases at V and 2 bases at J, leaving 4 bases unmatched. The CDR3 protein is CASSLSGGPPYEQYF. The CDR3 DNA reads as TGTGCCAGCAGTTTATCAGGGGGCCCACCCTACGAGCAGTACTTC.

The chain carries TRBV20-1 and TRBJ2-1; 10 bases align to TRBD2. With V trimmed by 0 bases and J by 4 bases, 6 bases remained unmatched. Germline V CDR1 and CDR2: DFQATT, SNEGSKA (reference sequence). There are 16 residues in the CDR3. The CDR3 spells CSARDLRAGGYNEQFF. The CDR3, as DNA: TGCAGTGCTAGAGATTTAAGAGCGGGAGGGTACAATGAGCAGTTCTTC.

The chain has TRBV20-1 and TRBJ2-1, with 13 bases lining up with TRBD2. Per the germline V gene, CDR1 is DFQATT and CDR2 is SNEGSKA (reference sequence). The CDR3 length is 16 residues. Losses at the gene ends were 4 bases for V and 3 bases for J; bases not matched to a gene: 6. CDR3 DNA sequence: TGCAGTGCTATTGGACTAGCGGGGGCCTTCTACAATGAGCAGTTCTTC. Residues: CSAIGLAGAFYNEQFF.

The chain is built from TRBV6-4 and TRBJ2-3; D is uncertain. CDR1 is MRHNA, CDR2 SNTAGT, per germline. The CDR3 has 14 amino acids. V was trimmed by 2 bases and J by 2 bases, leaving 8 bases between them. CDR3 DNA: TGTGCCAGCAGTGACAGGGTTGCCACAGATACGCAGTATTTT. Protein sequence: CASSDRVATDTQYF.

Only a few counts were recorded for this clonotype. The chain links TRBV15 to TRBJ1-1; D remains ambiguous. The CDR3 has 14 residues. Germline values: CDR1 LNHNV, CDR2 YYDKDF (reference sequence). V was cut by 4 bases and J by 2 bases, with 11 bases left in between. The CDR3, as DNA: TGTGCCACCAGCAACATGGGTAGTAACACTGAAGCTTTCTTT. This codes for CATSNMGSNTEAFF.

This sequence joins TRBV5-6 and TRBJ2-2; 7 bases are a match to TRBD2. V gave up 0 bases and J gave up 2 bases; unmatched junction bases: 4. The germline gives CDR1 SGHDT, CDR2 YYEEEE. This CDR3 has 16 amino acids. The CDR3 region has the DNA TGTGCCAGCAGCTTGGTTCCTAGCGGAAACACCGGGGAGCTGTTTTTT. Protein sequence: CASSLVPSGNTGELFF.

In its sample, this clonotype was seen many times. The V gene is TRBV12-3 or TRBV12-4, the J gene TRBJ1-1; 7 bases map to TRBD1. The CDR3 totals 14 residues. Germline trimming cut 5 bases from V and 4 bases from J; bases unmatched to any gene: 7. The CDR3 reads CASSQTPGGTEAFF. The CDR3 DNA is TGTGCCAGCAGTCAAACTCCAGGGGGCACTGAAGCTTTCTTT.

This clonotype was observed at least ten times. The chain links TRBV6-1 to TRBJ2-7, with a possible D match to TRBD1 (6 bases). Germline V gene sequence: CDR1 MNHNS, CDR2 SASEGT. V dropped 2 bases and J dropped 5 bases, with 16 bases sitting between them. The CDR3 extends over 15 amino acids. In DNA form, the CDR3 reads TGTGCCAGCAGTGAACGACAGGCTGAGCTGGACGAGCAGTACTTC. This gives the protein CASSERQAELDEQYF.

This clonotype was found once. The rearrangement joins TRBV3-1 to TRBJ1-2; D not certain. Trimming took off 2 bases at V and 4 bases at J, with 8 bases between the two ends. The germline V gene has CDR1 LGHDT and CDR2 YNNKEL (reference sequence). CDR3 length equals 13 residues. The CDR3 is CASSQMRSYGYTF. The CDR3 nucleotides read TGTGCCAGCAGCCAAATGCGGAGCTATGGCTACACCTTC.

This CDR3 reads CASSYRTWAVTEAFF. CDR3 sequence (DNA): TGTGCCAGCAGTTACCGTACCTGGGCGGTCACTGAAGCTTTCTTT. This chain uses TRBV6-5 with TRBJ1-1; D is ambiguous. The CDR3 contains 15 residues. Germline V gives CDR1 MNHEY, CDR2 SVGAGI. V was clipped by 2 bases and J by 4 bases, with 14 bases between them.

The CDR3 DNA reads as TGCGCCAGCAGCCGAGACGAGATAACCATTTATGAAAAACTGTTTTTT. Translation gives CASSRDEITIYEKLFF. The chain has TRBV5-1 and TRBJ1-4; D remains unclear. In germline, CDR1 is SGHRS, CDR2 YFSETQ. CDR3 size: 16 residues. Trimming took off 4 bases at V and 6 bases at J, with 19 bases between the two ends.

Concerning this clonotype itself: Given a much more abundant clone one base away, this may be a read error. The CDR3 region has the DNA TGTGCCAGCAGTGCCCCGGGCGGGGCTAATGAAAAACTGTTTTTT. As protein: CASSAPGGANEKLFF. The chain uses TRBV2 and TRBJ1-4, with D uncertain. Trimming pared 4 bases from V and 3 bases from J, leaving 12 bases between. CDR1 and CDR2 (germline): SNHLY, FYNNEI. This CDR3 comprises 15 residues.

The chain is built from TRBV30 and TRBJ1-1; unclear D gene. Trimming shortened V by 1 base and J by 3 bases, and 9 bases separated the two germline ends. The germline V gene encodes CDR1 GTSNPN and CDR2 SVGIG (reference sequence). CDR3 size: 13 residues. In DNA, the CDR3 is TGTGCCTGGAGTGAGGATTCGGACACTGAAGCTTTCTTT. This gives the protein CAWSEDSDTEAFF.

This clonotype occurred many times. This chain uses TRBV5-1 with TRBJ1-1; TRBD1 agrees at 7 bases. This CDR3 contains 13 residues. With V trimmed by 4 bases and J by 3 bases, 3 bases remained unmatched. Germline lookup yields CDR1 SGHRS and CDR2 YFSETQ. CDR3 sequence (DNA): TGCGCCAGCAGCCCCGGACAGGACACTGAAGCTTTCTTT. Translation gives CASSPGQDTEAFF.

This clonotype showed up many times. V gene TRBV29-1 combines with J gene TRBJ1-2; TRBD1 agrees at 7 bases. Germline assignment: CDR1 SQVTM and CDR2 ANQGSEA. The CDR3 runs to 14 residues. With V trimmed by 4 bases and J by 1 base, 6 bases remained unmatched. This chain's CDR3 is CSVVRDSSNYGYTF. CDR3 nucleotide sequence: TGCAGCGTTGTCCGGGACAGTAGTAACTATGGCTACACCTTC.

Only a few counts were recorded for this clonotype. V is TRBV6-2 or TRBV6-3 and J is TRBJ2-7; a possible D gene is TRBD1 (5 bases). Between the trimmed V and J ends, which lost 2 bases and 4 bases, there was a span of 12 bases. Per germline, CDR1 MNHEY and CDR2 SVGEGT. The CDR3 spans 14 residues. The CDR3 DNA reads TGTGCCAGCAGTTACACAGGTGGGCGGTACGAGCAGTACTTC. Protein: CASSYTGGRYEQYF.

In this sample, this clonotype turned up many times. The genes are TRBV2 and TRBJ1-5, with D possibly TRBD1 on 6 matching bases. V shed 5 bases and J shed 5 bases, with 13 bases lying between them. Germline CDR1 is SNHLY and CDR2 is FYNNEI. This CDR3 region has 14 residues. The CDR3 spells CASSRRGEYQPQHF. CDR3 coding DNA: TGTGCCAGCAGTCGGAGGGGGGAGTATCAGCCCCAGCATTTT.

CDR3 region: CASSRNEQGAGELFF. DNA of the CDR3: TGCGCCAGCAGCCGCAACGAACAGGGGGCCGGGGAGCTGTTTTTT. The gene calls are TRBV4-1 and TRBJ2-2; TRBD1 aligns across 8 bases. The germline CDR1 and CDR2 sequences are MGHRA and YSYEKL. CDR3 length equals 15 residues. The V segment lost 4 bases and the J segment 6 bases; nucleotides outside the gene matches: 7.

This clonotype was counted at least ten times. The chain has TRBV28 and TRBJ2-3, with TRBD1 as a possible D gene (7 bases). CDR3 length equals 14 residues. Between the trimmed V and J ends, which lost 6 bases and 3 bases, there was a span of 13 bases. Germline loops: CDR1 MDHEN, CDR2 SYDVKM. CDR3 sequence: CASSLQGRTDTQYF. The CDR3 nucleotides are TGTGCCAGCAGCCTACAGGGGAGGACAGATACGCAGTATTTT.

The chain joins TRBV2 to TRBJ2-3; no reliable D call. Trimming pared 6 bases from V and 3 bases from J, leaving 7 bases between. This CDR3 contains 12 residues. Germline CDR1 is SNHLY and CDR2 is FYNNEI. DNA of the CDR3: TGTGCCAGCAGCTGGGCTACAGATACGCAGTATTTT. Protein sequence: CASSWATDTQYF.

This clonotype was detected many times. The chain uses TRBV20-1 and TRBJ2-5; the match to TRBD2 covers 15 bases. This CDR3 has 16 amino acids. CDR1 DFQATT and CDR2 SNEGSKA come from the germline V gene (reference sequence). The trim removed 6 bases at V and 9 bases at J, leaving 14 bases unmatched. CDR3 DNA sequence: TGCAGTGCGAGGACCGGACTAGCGGGAGGGGAGATGGCCCAGTACTTC. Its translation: CSARTGLAGGEMAQYF.

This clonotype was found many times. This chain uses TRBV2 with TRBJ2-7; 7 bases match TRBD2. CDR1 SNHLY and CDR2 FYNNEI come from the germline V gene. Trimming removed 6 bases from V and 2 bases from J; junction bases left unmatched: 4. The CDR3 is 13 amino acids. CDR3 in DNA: TGTGCCAGCAGGGGGGGAGGGCCCTACGAGCAGTACTTC. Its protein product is CASRGGGPYEQYF.

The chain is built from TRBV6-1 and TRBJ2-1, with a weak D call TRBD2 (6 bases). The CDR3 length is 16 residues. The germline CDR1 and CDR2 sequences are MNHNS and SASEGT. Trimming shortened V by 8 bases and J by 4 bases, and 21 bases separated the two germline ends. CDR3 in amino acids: CASGRTSSVWYNEQFF. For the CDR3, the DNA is TGTGCCAGCGGAAGAACTAGCTCGGTTTGGTACAATGAGCAGTTCTTC.

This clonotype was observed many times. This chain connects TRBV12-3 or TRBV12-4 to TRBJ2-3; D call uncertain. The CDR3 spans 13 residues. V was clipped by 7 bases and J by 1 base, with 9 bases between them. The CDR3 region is CASTLVGTDTQYF. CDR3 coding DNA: TGTGCCAGCACCCTCGTGGGCACAGATACGCAGTATTTT.

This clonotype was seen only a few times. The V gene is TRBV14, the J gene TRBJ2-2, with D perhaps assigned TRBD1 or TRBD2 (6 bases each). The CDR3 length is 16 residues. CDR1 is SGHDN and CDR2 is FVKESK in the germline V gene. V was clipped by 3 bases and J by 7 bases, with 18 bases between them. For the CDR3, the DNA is TGTGCCAGCAGCCAGACCGGACGGGGGCTTATCGGGGAGCTGTTTTTT. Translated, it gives CASSQTGRGLIGELFF.

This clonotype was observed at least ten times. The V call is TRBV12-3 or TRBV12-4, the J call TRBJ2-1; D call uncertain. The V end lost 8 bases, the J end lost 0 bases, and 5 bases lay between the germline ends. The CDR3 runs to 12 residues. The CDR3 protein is CASLGSYNEQFF. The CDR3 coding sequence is TGTGCCAGCCTCGGCTCCTACAATGAGCAGTTCTTC.

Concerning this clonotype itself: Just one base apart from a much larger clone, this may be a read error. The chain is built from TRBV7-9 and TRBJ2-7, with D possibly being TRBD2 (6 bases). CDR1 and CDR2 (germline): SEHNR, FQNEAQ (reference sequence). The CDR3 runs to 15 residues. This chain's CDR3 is CAGSPMGGSSYEQYF. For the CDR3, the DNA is TGTGCCGGCAGCCCCATGGGAGGCAGTTCCTACGAGCAGTACTTC.

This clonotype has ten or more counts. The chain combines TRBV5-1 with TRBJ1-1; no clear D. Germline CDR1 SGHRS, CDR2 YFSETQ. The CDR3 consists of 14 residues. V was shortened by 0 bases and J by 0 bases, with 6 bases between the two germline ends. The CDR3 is CASSLEVMNTEAFF. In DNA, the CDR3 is TGCGCCAGCAGCTTGGAAGTCATGAACACTGAAGCTTTCTTT. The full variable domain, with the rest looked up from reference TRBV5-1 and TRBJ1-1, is KAGVTQTPRYLIKTRGQQVTLSCSPISGHRSVSWYQQTPGQGLQFLFEYFSETQRNKGNFPGRFSGRQFSNSRSEMNVSTLELGDSALYLCASSLEVMNTEAFFGQGTRLTVV.